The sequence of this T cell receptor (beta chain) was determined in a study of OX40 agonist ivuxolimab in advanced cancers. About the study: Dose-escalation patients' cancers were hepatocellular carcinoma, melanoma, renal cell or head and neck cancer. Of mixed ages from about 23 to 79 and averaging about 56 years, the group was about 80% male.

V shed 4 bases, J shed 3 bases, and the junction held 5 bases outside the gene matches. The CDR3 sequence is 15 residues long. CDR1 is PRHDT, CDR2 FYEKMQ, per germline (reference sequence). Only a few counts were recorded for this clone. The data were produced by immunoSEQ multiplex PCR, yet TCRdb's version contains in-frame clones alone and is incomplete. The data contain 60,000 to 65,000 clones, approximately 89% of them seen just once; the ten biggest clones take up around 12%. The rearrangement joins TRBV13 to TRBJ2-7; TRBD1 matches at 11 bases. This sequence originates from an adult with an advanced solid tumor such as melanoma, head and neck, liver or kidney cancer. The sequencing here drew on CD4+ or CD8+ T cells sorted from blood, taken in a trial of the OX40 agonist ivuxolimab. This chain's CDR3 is CASSSFGTGGYEQYF. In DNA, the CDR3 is TGTGCCAGCAGCTCCTTTGGGACAGGGGGCTACGAGCAGTACTTC. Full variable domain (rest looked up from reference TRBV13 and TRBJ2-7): AAGVIQSPRHLIKEKRETATLKCYPIPRHDTVYWYQQGPGQDPQFLISFYEKMQSDKGSIPDRFSAQQFSDYHSELNMSSLELGDSALYFCASSSFGTGGYEQYFGPGTRLTVT.